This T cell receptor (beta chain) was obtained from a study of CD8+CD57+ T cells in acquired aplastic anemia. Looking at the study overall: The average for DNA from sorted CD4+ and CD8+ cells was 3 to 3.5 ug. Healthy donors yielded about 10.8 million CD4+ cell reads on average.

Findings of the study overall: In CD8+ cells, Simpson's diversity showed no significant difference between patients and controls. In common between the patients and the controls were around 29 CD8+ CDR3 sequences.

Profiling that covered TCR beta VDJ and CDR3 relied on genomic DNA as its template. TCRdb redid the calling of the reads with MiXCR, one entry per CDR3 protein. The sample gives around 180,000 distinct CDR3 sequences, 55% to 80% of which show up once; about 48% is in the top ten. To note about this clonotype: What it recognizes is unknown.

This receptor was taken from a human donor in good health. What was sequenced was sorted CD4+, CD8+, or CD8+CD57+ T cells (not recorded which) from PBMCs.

CDR3 DNA sequence: TGCGCCAGCAGGCAGGTCCCTATCGCTTCACCCCTCCACTTT. Encoded protein: CASRQVPIASPLHF. This rearrangement joins TRBV4-1 to TRBJ1-6, with D hard to call. V was cut by 6 bases and J by 9 bases, with 15 bases left in between. CDR3 length: 14 amino acids. In germline, CDR1 is MGHRA, CDR2 YSYEKL.